Following are 10 T cell receptor beta chains from one sample sequenced in a study of blood T cell repertoires in COVID-19. The table came from immunoSEQ multiplex PCR; TCRdb's copy has only in-frame clones and leaves some out. The sample has about 180,000 clones; approximately 86% are singletons. The sample was peripheral blood. Receptor source: a woman of 80 years or more with acute or convalescent COVID-19.

The chain carries TRBV18 and TRBJ1-6; 8 nucleotides agree with TRBD1. CDR1 and CDR2 from the germline V gene are KGHSH and LQKENI. The CDR3 runs to 15 residues. The junction had 6 bases not matched to a gene; V was cut back by 4 bases and J by 7 bases. The CDR3: CASSLSTGENSPLHF. DNA for the CDR3: TGTGCCAGCTCACTCTCGACAGGGGAAAATTCACCCCTCCACTTT.

The J gene is TRBJ1-1, the V gene TRBV6-2 or TRBV6-3, with TRBD1 matching 9 bases. V lost 6 bases to trimming and J lost 5 bases; unmatched junction nucleotides: 13. Germline V lookup: CDR1 MNHEY, CDR2 SVGEGT. CDR3 size: 16 residues. The CDR3 loop is CASSPDRGALGTEAFF. The CDR3 nucleotides are TGTGCCAGCAGCCCGGACAGGGGCGCCCTGGGGACTGAAGCTTTCTTT.

This sequence joins TRBV19 and TRBJ2-5; 15 bases fit TRBD2. The CDR3 spans 16 residues. Germline values: CDR1 LNHDA, CDR2 SQIVND (reference sequence). J was trimmed by 5 bases and V by 6 bases; bases with no gene match: 7. The CDR3 DNA sequence: TGTGCCAGTAGCTTGGGACTAGCGGGAGGTGGGGAGACCCAGTACTTC. Its protein product is CASSLGLAGGGETQYF. The whole variable domain, remainder taken from reference TRBV19 and TRBJ2-5, is DGGITQSPKYLFRKEGQNVTLSCEQNLNHDAMYWYRQDPGQGLRLIYYSQIVNDFQKGDIAEGYSVSREKKESFPLTVTSAQKNPTAFYLCASSLGLAGGGETQYFGPGTRLLVL.

The DNA of the CDR3 is TGCGCCAGCAGCCAAGACCCGGGTTTGACGGGAAACTATGGCTACACCTTC. Protein sequence: CASSQDPGLTGNYGYTF. V gene TRBV4-3 combines with J gene TRBJ1-2; D remains ambiguous. This CDR3 is 17 amino acids long. Germline V CDR1 and CDR2: LGHNA, YSLEER. V was trimmed by 0 bases and J by 2 bases, leaving 16 bases between them.

CDR3 protein: CASSLNVGGNSNQPQHF. CDR3 bases: TGTGCCAGCAGCCTTAACGTGGGGGGTAACAGCAATCAGCCCCAGCATTTT. The chain is built from TRBV5-8 and TRBJ1-5; D might be TRBD1 (5 bases). V was shortened by 4 bases and J by 1 base, with 18 bases between the two germline ends. The germline V gene has CDR1 SGHTS and CDR2 YDEGEE. The CDR3 consists of 17 residues.

The V and J genes are TRBV19 and TRBJ2-3, with 8 bases identical to TRBD1. CDR3 length: 15 residues. Losses at the gene ends were 5 bases for V and 8 bases for J; bases not matched to a gene: 12. Germline V gives CDR1 LNHDA, CDR2 SQIVND (reference sequence). CDR3 loop: CASSFGQGIVGTQYF. As DNA, the CDR3 is TGTGCCAGTAGTTTCGGACAGGGTATTGTTGGTACGCAGTATTTT.

The chain couples TRBV12-3 or TRBV12-4 to TRBJ2-3; D gene unclear. Trimming left V 6 bases short and J 5 bases short, with 9 bases between. The CDR3 is 12 amino acids. CDR3 sequence: CASRGLIDTQYF. The CDR3 nucleotides read TGTGCCAGCAGGGGCCTCATAGATACGCAGTATTTT.

J is TRBJ2-3 and V is TRBV20-1; the D gene is possibly TRBD2 (5 bases). V lost 6 bases and J 6 bases, leaving 10 bases between the germline ends. The CDR3 consists of 11 residues. The V gene's germline CDR1 is DFQATT and CDR2 SNEGSKA (reference sequence). CDR3 loop: CSAASGDTQYF. The CDR3 DNA reads TGCAGTGCAGCCTCGGGGGATACGCAGTATTTT.

The table lists this clone with a count of one. The V gene is TRBV18, the J gene TRBJ2-3, with TRBD2 as a possible D gene (6 bases). CDR3 length: 16 amino acids. Trimming pared 3 bases from V and 6 bases from J, leaving 19 bases between. Germline CDR1 reads KGHSH; CDR2 reads LQKENI. The CDR3 DNA reads as TGTGCCAGCTCACCCACGTTACGGGAGAATGCGGATACGCAGTATTTT. This sequence encodes CASSPTLRENADTQYF.

The chain has TRBV5-6 and TRBJ1-2; TRBD1 matches 7 bases. This CDR3 comprises 15 residues. Germline CDR1 reads SGHDT; CDR2 reads YYEEEE. V shed 4 bases, J shed 8 bases, and the junction held 14 bases outside the gene matches. CDR3 residues: CASSEPRDSFMGYTF. Written as DNA, the CDR3 is TGTGCCAGCAGCGAGCCCCGGGACAGCTTTATGGGCTACACCTTC.